The 2 T cell receptor beta chains listed next were all sequenced from one sample in a study of shared clonotypes between healthy human individuals. Naive CD8 cells were CD45RO-negative, positively selected for CCR7, excluding terminally differentiated effector memory CD45RA+ cells. Method: immunoSEQ multiplex PCR; TCRdb's copy keeps in-frame clones and lacks some. The sample shows roughly 770,000 clones, 96% of them seen only once. Sequencing was performed on naive CD8+ T cells sorted from blood. Receptors originate from a man aged 30 to 45 in good health.

The V call is TRBV7-2, the J call TRBJ1-5; D might be TRBD1 (6 bases). The CDR3 sequence is 16 residues long. Trimming stripped 1 base from V and 7 bases from J, with 17 bases between. Germline V gene lookup returns CDR1 SGHTA and CDR2 FQGNSA. CDR3 nucleotides: TGTGCCAGCAGCTTAGGTCCCCAGGGGAGTTCGCAGCCCCAGCATTTT. This encodes CASSLGPQGSSQPQHF.

This chain links TRBV9 with TRBJ2-5; 7 bases are shared with TRBD2. After removal of 4 bases from V and 2 bases from J, the junction contained 2 bases not matched to a gene. Germline V CDR1 and CDR2: SGDLS, YYNGEE. This CDR3 has 13 residues. This CDR3 reads CASSTGGQETQYF. The CDR3 DNA reads as TGTGCCAGCAGCACCGGGGGGCAAGAGACCCAGTACTTC.